This T cell receptor (beta chain) comes out of a study of blood T cell repertoires in COVID-19. Background on the study: Researchers got acute and convalescent COVID-19 samples from the United States, Italy and Spain.

Source study methods: Estimation of nucleated cell counts relied on the amplification of reference gene primers. The data were produced by immunoSEQ multiplex PCR, yet TCRdb's version contains in-frame clones alone and is incomplete. V and J calls and clone size are given by that table; D and trimming were obtained from the DNA. The top ten hold approximately 3.8% of the sample, which has about 220,000 clones, under 90% seen once. Trimming removed 0 bases from V and 9 bases from J; junction bases left unmatched: 5. CDR1 LGHDT and CDR2 YNNKEL come from the germline V gene (reference sequence). CDR3 length equals 15 residues.

Sequencing used peripheral blood. The chain couples TRBV3-1 (or the pseudogene TRBV3-2) to TRBJ1-6; TRBD1 agrees at 7 bases. This sequence originates from an elderly woman with acute or convalescent COVID-19. The CDR3 spells CASSQDVGGVSPLHF. CDR3 nucleotides: TGTGCCAGCAGCCAAGATGTAGGGGGCGTTTCACCCCTCCACTTT.